This paragraph covers one T cell receptor beta chain sequence. In the study's own analysis: Nucleated cell counts were estimated from reference gene primer amplification. Here immunoSEQ multiplex PCR was the method, and the copy in TCRdb shows in-frame clones only, minus some. Clonal size and the V and J genes are those of that table, whereas D and trimming came from the DNA. The sample consists of approximately 260,000 clones, around 82% of them appearing once. These data belong to a study of blood T cell repertoires in COVID-19. Study at large: From T cells, B-cell-depleted T cells, or PBMCs came the material, which was cDNA or gDNA.

Sequencing was carried out using peripheral blood. The sequence was collected from a woman of 80 years or more with active or convalescent COVID-19.

In DNA, the CDR3 is TGTGCCAGTAGTCACGACAGGGGGCTAAACACTGAAGCTTTCTTT. It translates to CASSHDRGLNTEAFF. J is TRBJ1-1 and V is TRBV19; 10 bases fit TRBD1. This CDR3 contains 15 residues. V shed 5 bases and J 2 bases; nucleotides not matched to a gene: 5. Germline assignment: CDR1 LNHDA and CDR2 SQIVND (reference sequence).